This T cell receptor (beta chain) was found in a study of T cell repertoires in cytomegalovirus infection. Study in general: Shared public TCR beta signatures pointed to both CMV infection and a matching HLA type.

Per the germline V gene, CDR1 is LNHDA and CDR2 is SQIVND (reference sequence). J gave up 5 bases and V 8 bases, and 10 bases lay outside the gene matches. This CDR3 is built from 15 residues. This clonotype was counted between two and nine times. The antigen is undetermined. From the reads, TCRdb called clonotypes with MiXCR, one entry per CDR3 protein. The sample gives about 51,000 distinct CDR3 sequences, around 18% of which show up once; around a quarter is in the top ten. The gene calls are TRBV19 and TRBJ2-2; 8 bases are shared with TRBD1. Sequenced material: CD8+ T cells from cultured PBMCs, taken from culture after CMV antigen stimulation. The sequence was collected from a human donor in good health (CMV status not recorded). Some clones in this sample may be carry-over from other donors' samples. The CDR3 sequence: CASSNRGLGTGELFF. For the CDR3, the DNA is TGTGCCAGTTCCAACAGGGGGTTGGGGACCGGGGAGCTGTTTTTT.